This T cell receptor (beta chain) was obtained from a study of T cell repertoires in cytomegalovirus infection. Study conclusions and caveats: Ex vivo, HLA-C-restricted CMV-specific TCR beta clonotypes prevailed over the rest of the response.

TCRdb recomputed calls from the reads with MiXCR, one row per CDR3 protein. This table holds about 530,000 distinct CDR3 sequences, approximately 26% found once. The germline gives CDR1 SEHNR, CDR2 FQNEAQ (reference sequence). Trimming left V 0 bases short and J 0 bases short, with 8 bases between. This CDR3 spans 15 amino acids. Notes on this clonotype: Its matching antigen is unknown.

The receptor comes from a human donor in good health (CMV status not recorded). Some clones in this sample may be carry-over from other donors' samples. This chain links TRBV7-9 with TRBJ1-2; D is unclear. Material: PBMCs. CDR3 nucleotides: TGTGCCAGCAGCTTAGCACAGCCCGCTAACTATGGCTACACCTTC. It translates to CASSLAQPANYGYTF. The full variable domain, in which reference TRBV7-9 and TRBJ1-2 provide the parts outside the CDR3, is DTGVSQNPRHKITKRGQNVTFRCDPISEHNRLYWYRQTLGQGPEFLTYFQNEAQLEKSRLLSDRFSAERPKGSFSTLEIQRTEQGDSAMYLCASSLAQPANYGYTFGSGTRLTVV.